A selection of T cell receptor beta chains follows, all from one sample in a study of cytomegalovirus exposure and HLA in healthy donors. Clones were read by immunoSEQ multiplex PCR, and TCRdb kept only the in-frame ones, dropping some. The table has about 97,000 clones, 65% to 85% seen once; the top ten hold roughly 5.1%. Sequencing was performed on PBMCs. Source of these receptors: a man aged 35-49 years in good health and CMV-seropositive. CDR3s include the opening cysteine and the closing phenylalanine or tryptophan. The D gene is left open where the match is weak. Clone size is shown for a subset of rows, as once, few, many or a class of expanded clone.

CDR3 DNA | CDR3 protein | J gene | clone size | V gene | D gene
TGTGCCAGTAGTCCGGGACTAGCGGGTACTTACGAGCAGTACTTC | CASSPGLAGTYEQYF | TRBJ2-7 | few | TRBV19 | TRBD2
TGTGCCAGCAGTGAGGCGTTGCAGGCCTATGGCTACACCTTC | CASSEALQAYGYTF | TRBJ1-2 | once | TRBV6-1 | .
TGTGCCAGCAGTTCCTTTAGAGCGGGAGGTTCTTGGTGGGAGCAGTACTTC | CASSSFRAGGSWWEQYF | TRBJ2-7 | . | TRBV11-2 | TRBD2
TGTGCCAGCAGGGGCCCTGGGACAGGGGGAACTGAAGCTTTCTTT | CASRGPGTGGTEAFF | TRBJ1-1 | . | TRBV6-5 | TRBD1
TGTGCCAGCAGCTTGGGGACAGGGGGGAACACTGAAGCTTTCTTT | CASSLGTGGNTEAFF | TRBJ1-1 | . | TRBV5-5 | TRBD1
TGTGCCAGCACCCGAGACACCGAAAAACTGTTTTTT | CASTRDTEKLFF | TRBJ1-4 | . | TRBV28 | .
TGCGCCAGCAGCTTACAAGCTAACTATGGCTACACCTTC | CASSLQANYGYTF | TRBJ1-2 | . | TRBV5-1 | .
TGCAGCGCAGAGACAGGATTTAACACTGAAGCTTTCTTT | CSAETGFNTEAFF | TRBJ1-1 | . | TRBV29-1 | .
TGTGCCAGCAGACCGACGAGGAGCTCCTACAATGAGCAGTTCTTC | CASRPTRSSYNEQFF | TRBJ2-1 | . | TRBV27 | .
TGCAGCAGCACAGGGGCCTATGGCTACACCTTC | CSSTGAYGYTF | TRBJ1-2 | . | TRBV29-1 | TRBD1
TGTGCCAGCAGTCGGGACAGGGTGGCCGAAGCTTTCTTT | CASSRDRVAEAFF | TRBJ1-1 | . | TRBV27 | TRBD1
TGTGCCAGCAGCTTGTCAGGGAGGACTGAAGCTTTCTTT | CASSLSGRTEAFF | TRBJ1-1 | few | TRBV5-4 | .
TGTGCCAGCAGCGCCCAAGCTAGCGGGGGGGCAGATACGCAGTATTTT | CASSAQASGGADTQYF | TRBJ2-3 | . | TRBV9 | TRBD2
TGTGCCAGCAGTTACTCCCACAGGAGAGCCTATGGCTACACCTTC | CASSYSHRRAYGYTF | TRBJ1-2 | . | TRBV6-5 | .
TGTGCCAGCAGCCAGATGAAAACCTCCTACGAGCAGTACTTC | CASSQMKTSYEQYF | TRBJ2-7 | . | TRBV6-6 | .
TGTGCCAGCAGCTTAGTTTTTCAGGGGCACACCTTC | CASSLVFQGHTF | TRBJ1-2 | . | TRBV7-9 | .
TGTGCCAGCAGTTGGACTAGCGGGGCCTACAATGAGCAGTTCTTC | CASSWTSGAYNEQFF | TRBJ2-1 | . | TRBV27 | TRBD2
TGCGCCAGCAGCTTGGCGGACGGGAGCAACGAGCAGTACTTC | CASSLADGSNEQYF | TRBJ2-7 | . | TRBV5-1 | .
TGTGCCAGCAGCCCCTCCGGGACAGGGGAGGATACTGAAGCTTTCTTT | CASSPSGTGEDTEAFF | TRBJ1-1 | . | TRBV7-6 | TRBD1
TGTGCCAGCAGCTTATTGGTGGACAGGGCTACCGGGGAGCTGTTTTTT | CASSLLVDRATGELFF | TRBJ2-2 | few | TRBV11-2 | TRBD1
TGCAGCGTCGCCGGCACCCGGAGGAACACTGAAGCTTTCTTT | CSVAGTRRNTEAFF | TRBJ1-1 | . | TRBV29-1 | .
TGTGCCAGCAAGCGGACTAGCGGGAACACCGGGGAGCTGTTTTTT | CASKRTSGNTGELFF | TRBJ2-2 | few | TRBV2 | TRBD2
TGTGCCTGGAGCGAACAGGGCTACCCCCAGCATTTT | CAWSEQGYPQHF | TRBJ1-5 | . | TRBV30 | .
TGTGCCAGCAGTTCCGGACAGGGCGGCATTCAGTACTTC | CASSSGQGGIQYF | TRBJ2-4 | . | TRBV28 | TRBD1
TGTGCCAGCATGGAAGACAGATCTCCCACAGATACGCAGTATTTT | CASMEDRSPTDTQYF | TRBJ2-3 | . | TRBV10-3 | .